These T cell receptor beta chains were read from a single sample in a study of CD8 T cells in ankylosing spondylitis. TCRdb reanalysed the 5' RACE reads using MiXCR and keeps one entry per CDR3 protein. The table includes fewer than 400,000 distinct CDR3 sequences, approximately 8% detected once. The source material was blood, either unsorted or a sorted T cell fraction (not recorded which). Every receptor here comes from a male donor with ankylosing spondylitis. The CDR3 runs from the conserved cysteine through the conserved F or W. D genes are given only for firm matches. Some rows have no size entry. The others give once, few or many, or a class for an expanded clone.

V gene,clone size,J gene,D gene,CDR3 protein,CDR3 DNA
TRBV12-3/TRBV12-4,many,TRBJ2-1,.,CASSLVGHGNEQFF,TGTGCCAGCAGTTTAGTCGGACACGGCAATGAGCAGTTCTTC
TRBV20-1,few,TRBJ2-1,TRBD2,CSASIPTIGRNEQFF,TGCAGTGCTAGTATCCCCACTATCGGGAGGAATGAGCAGTTCTTC
TRBV29-1,many,TRBJ1-1,.,CSVEDGMNTEAFF,TGCAGCGTTGAAGACGGAATGAACACTGAAGCTTTCTTT
TRBV6-1,few,TRBJ2-3,TRBD2,CASSDAGDTDTQYF,TGTGCCAGCAGTGATGCGGGAGACACAGATACGCAGTATTTT
TRBV20-1,few,TRBJ2-1,TRBD1,CSVLTGTGADNEQFF,TGCAGTGTCCTTACCGGGACAGGGGCCGACAATGAGCAGTTCTTC
TRBV28,.,TRBJ1-2,TRBD1,CASSPRTGGVYGYTF,TGTGCCAGCAGTCCCCGGACAGGGGGCGTCTATGGCTACACCTTC
TRBV5-1,.,TRBJ2-1,.,CASSPLDRPYNEQFF,TGCGCCAGCAGCCCCTTGGATAGGCCTTACAATGAGCAGTTCTTC
TRBV14,few,TRBJ2-4,.,CASSQGYGQKYF,TGTGCCAGCAGCCAAGGGTACGGACAAAAGTACTTC
TRBV5-1,.,TRBJ2-7,TRBD1,CASSLGDRAIYEQYF,TGCGCCAGCAGCTTGGGTGACAGGGCGATCTACGAGCAGTACTTC
TRBV5-1,.,TRBJ2-5,.,CASSLEGWKRETQYF,TGCGCCAGCAGCTTGGAGGGATGGAAGAGGGAGACCCAGTACTTC
TRBV7-9,few,TRBJ2-7,TRBD2,CASSFHSGRSSYEQYF,TGTGCCAGCAGCTTCCATAGCGGGCGCAGCTCCTACGAGCAGTACTTC
TRBV14,.,TRBJ2-3,.,CASSPIEVDTQYF,TGTGCCAGCAGCCCGATAGAAGTAGATACGCAGTATTTT
TRBV20-1,few,TRBJ2-1,.,CSASGGIKTNEQFF,TGCAGTGCTAGTGGGGGAATAAAAACGAATGAGCAGTTCTTC
TRBV27,few,TRBJ2-5,TRBD1,CASSSGQGYETQYF,TGTGCCAGCAGTTCGGGACAGGGTTACGAGACCCAGTACTTC
TRBV20-1,.,TRBJ1-1,.,CSAETQGQVF,TGCAGTGCTGAAACGCAGGGACAAGTCTTT
TRBV10-3,.,TRBJ2-1,TRBD1,CAISDLDGTAYNEQFF,TGTGCCATCAGTGACCTAGATGGGACAGCCTACAATGAGCAGTTCTTC
TRBV27,.,TRBJ2-7,.,CASSPAVSYEQYF,TGTGCCAGCAGTCCCGCGGTCTCCTACGAGCAGTACTTC
TRBV20-1,few,TRBJ1-3,.,CSASSGQRGNGNTIYF,TGCAGTGCTAGTTCCGGCCAGCGGGGTAACGGAAACACCATATATTTT
TRBV15,.,TRBJ1-5,TRBD1,CATSGIGQGNQPQHF,TGTGCCACCAGTGGAATCGGACAGGGCAATCAGCCCCAGCATTTT
TRBV4-1,.,TRBJ2-7,TRBD2,CASSQDQGLADEQYF,TGCGCCAGCAGCCAAGACCAAGGACTAGCGGACGAGCAGTACTTC
TRBV7-2,few,TRBJ2-3,.,CASSLARPDTQYF,TGTGCCAGCAGCTTAGCGAGGCCAGATACGCAGTATTTT
TRBV5-1,many,TRBJ1-3,.,CASSRTVSGNTIYF,TGCGCCAGCAGCAGGACAGTCTCTGGAAACACCATATATTTT
TRBV18,few,TRBJ2-3,TRBD1,CASYGTGSYTDTQYF,TGTGCCAGCTACGGGACAGGGTCGTACACAGATACGCAGTATTTT
TRBV7-3,few,TRBJ2-1,.,CASSLMGQGGLAAYNEQFF,TGTGCCAGCAGCTTAATGGGACAGGGCGGACTAGCGGCCTACAATGAGCAGTTCTTC
TRBV27,few,TRBJ2-2,.,CASSLSRYPGELFF,TGTGCCAGCAGTTTATCTAGGTATCCCGGGGAGCTGTTTTTT
TRBV5-6,many,TRBJ1-1,.,CASSSGLGTEAFF,TGTGCCAGCAGCTCGGGATTGGGGACTGAAGCTTTCTTT
TRBV6-5,few,TRBJ2-1,.,CASSYSMYGSSYNEQFF,TGTGCCAGCAGTTACTCGATGTACGGGAGTTCCTACAATGAGCAGTTCTTC
TRBV20-1,many,TRBJ2-2,TRBD2,CSARSLAERTGELFF,TGCAGTGCTAGATCCCTAGCGGAGAGAACCGGGGAGCTGTTTTTT
TRBV20-1,few,TRBJ2-7,.,CACEESSSYEQYF,TGCGCTTGCGAGGAAAGTAGCTCCTACGAGCAGTACTTC